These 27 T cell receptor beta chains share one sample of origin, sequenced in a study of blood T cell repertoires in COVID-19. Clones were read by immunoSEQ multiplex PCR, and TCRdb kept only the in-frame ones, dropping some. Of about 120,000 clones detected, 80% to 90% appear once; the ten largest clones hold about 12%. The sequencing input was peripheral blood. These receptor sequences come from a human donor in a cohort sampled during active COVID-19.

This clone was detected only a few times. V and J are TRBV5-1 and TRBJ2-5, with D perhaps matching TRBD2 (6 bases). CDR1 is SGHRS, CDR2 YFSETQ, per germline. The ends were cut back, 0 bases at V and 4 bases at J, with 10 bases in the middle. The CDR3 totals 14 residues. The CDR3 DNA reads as TGCGCCAGCAGCTTGGAGCAGGGAGGAGAGACCCAGTACTTC. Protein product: CASSLEQGGETQYF. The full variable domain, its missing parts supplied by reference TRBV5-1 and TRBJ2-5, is KAGVTQTPRYLIKTRGQQVTLSCSPISGHRSVSWYQQTPGQGLQFLFEYFSETQRNKGNFPGRFSGRQFSNSRSEMNVSTLELGDSALYLCASSLEQGGETQYFGPGTRLLVL.

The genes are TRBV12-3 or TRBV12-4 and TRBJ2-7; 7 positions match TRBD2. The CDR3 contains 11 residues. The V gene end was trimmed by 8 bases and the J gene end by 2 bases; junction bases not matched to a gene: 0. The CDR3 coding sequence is TGTGCCAGCGGGGGGGCCTACGAGCAGTACTTC. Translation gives CASGGAYEQYF.

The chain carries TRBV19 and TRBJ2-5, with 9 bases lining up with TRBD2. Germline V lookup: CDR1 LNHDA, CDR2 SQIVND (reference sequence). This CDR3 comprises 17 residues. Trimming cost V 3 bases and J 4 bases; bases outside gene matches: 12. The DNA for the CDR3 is TGTGCCAGTAGTATTGGCGGGGGGGCCGGGATTGGAGAGACCCAGTACTTC. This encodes CASSIGGGAGIGETQYF.

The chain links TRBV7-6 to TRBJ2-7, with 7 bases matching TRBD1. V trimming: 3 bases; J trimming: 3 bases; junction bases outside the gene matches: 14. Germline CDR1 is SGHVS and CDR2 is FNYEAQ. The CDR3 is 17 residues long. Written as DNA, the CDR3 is TGTGCCAGCAGCTTTGGCGCAGGGGGAGCCGCCATCTACGAGCAGTACTTC. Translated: CASSFGAGGAAIYEQYF.

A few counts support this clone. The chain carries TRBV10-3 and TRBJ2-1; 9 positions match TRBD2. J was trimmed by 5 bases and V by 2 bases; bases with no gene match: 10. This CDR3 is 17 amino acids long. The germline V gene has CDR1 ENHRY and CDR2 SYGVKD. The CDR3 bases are TGTGCCATCAGTGAGAGTCGGGCTAGCGGGGACCACAATGAGCAGTTCTTC. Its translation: CAISESRASGDHNEQFF.

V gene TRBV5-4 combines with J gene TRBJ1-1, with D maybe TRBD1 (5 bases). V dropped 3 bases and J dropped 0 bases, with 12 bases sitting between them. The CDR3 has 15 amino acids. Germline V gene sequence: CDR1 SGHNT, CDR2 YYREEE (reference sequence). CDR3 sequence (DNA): TGTGCCAGCAGCTGGAGGGGCGGTGTGAACACTGAAGCTTTCTTT. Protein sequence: CASSWRGGVNTEAFF.

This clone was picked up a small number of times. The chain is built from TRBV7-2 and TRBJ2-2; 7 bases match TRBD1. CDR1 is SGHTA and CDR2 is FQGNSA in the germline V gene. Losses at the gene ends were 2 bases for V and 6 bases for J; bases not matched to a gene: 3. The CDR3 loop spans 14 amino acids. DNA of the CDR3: TGTGCCAGCAGCTTAATAGGGGGCGCCGGGGAGCTGTTTTTT. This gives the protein CASSLIGGAGELFF.

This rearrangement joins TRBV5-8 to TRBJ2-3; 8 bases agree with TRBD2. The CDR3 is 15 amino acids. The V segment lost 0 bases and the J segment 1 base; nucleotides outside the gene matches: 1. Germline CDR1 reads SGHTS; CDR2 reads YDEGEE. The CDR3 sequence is CASSLAGGGTDTQYF. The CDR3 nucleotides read TGTGCCAGCAGCTTGGCCGGGGGGGGCACAGATACGCAGTATTTT.

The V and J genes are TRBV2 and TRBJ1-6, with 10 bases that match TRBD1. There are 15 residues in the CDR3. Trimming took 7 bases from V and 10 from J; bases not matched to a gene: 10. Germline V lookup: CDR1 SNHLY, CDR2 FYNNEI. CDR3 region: CASTRGGDRGSPLHF. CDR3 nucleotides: TGTGCCAGCACCCGAGGGGGGGACAGGGGATCACCCCTCCACTTT.

CDR3 nucleotide sequence: TGTGCCATCAGTGAGTCCGGGACAGAGAATTCACCCCTCCACTTT. Translated, it gives CAISESGTENSPLHF. V gene TRBV10-3 combines with J gene TRBJ1-6; TRBD1 matches 7 bases. Germline V gene sequence: CDR1 ENHRY, CDR2 SYGVKD. Trimming took 0 bases from V and 7 from J; bases not matched to a gene: 3. The CDR3 totals 15 residues.

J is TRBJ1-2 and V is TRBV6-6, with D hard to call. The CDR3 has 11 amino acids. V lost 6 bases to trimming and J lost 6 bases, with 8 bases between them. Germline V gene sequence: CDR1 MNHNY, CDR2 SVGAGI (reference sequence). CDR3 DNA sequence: TGTGCCAGCAGACTCATCGATGGCTACACCTTC. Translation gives CASRLIDGYTF.

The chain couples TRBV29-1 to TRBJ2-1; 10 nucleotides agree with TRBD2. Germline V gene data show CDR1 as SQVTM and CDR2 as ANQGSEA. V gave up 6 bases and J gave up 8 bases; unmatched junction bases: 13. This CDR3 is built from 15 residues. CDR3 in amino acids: CSVLLAGGSDYEQFF. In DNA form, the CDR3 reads TGCAGCGTGCTTTTAGCGGGGGGATCAGATTATGAGCAGTTCTTC.

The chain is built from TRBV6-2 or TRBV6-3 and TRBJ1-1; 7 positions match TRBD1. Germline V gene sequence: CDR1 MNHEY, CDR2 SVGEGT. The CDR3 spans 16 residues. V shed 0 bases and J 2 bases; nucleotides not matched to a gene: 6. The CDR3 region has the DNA TGTGCCAGCAGTTACTCTAGGGACAGATTTAACACTGAAGCTTTCTTT. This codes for CASSYSRDRFNTEAFF.

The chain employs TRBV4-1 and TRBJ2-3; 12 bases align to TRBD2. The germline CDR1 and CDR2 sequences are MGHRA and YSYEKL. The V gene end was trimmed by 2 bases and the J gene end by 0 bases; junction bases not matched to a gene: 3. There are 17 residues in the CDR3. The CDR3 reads CASSQRGTSGSTDTQYF. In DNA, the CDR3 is TGCGCCAGCAGCCAAAGGGGGACTAGCGGGAGCACAGATACGCAGTATTTT.

CDR3 in DNA: TGTGCCAGCAGTCGGGACACCACCTACAATGAGCAGTTCTTC. Translation gives CASSRDTTYNEQFF. The chain has TRBV2 and TRBJ2-1, with D possibly matching TRBD1 (6 bases). In germline, CDR1 is SNHLY, CDR2 FYNNEI. The CDR3 spans 14 residues. Trimming cost V 5 bases and J 2 bases, with 10 bases left between them.

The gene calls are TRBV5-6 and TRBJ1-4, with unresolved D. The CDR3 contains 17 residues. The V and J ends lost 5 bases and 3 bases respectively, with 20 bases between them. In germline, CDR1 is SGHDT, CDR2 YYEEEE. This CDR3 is CASSLGLILGANEKLFF. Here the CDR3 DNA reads TGTGCCAGCAGTCTTGGACTGATCCTCGGGGCTAATGAAAAACTGTTTTTT.

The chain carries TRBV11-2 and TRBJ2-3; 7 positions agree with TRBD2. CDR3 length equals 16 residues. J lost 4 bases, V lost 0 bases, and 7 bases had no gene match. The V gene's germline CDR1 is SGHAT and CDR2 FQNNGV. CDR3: CASSLDRAGVADTQYF. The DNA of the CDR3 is TGTGCCAGCAGCTTAGATCGGGCGGGGGTCGCAGATACGCAGTATTTT.

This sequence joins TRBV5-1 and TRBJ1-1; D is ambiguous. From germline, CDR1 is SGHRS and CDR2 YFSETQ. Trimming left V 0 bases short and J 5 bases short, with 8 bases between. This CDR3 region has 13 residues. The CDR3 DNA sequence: TGCGCCAGCAGCTTGGGTTCGGAGACTGAAGCTTTCTTT. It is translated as CASSLGSETEAFF.

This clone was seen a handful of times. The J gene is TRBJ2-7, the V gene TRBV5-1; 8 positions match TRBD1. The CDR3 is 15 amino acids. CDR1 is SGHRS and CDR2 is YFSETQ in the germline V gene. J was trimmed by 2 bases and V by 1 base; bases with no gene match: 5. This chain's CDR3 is CASSLRQGPTYEQYF. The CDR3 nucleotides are TGCGCCAGCAGCTTGAGACAGGGGCCCACCTACGAGCAGTACTTC.

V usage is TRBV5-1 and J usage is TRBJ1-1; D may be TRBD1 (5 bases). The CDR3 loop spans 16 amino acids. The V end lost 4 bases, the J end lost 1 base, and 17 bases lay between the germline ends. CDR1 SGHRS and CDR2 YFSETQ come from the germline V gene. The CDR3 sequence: CASSPQALQGNTEAFF. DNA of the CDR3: TGCGCCAGCAGCCCACAGGCCCTTCAGGGGAACACTGAAGCTTTCTTT.

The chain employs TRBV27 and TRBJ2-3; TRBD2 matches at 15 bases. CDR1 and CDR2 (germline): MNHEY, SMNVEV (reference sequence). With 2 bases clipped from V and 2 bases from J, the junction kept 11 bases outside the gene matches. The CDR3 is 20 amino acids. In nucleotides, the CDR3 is TGTGCCAGCAGTTTAGGGCCGGGACTAGCGGGGGGCCGATTCACAGATACGCAGTATTTT. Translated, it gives CASSLGPGLAGGRFTDTQYF.

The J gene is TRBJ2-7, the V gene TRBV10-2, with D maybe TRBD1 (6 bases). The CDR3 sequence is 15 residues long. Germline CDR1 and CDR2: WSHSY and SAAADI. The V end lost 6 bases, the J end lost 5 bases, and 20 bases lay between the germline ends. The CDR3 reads CASRGFGQGHNEQYF. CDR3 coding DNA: TGCGCCAGCAGGGGGTTCGGGCAGGGACACAACGAGCAGTACTTC.

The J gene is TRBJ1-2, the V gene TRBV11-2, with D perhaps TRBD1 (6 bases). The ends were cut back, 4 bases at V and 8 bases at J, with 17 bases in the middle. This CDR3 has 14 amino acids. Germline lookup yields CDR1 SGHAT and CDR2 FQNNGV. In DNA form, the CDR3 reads TGTGCCAGCAGCTCCAACAGGGACCTAGGGGGCTACACCTTC. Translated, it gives CASSSNRDLGGYTF.

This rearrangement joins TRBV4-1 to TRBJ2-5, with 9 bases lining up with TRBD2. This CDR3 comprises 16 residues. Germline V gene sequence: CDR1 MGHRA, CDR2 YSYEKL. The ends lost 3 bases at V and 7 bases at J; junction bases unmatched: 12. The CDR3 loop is CASSQAAGGVLGTQYF. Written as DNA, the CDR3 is TGCGCCAGCAGCCAGGCGGCGGGGGGGGTCCTTGGGACCCAGTACTTC.

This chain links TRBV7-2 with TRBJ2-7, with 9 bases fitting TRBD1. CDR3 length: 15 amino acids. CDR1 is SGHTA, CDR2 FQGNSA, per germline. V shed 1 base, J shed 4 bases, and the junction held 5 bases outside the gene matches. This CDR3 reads CASSLGPTGGYEQYF. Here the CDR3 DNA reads TGTGCCAGCAGCTTAGGACCGACAGGGGGGTACGAGCAGTACTTC.

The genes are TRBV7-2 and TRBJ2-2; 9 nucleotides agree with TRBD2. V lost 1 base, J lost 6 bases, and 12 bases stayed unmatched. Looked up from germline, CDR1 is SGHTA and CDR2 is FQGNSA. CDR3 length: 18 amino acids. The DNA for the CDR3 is TGTGCCAGCAGCTTAGAGCCTAGCGGGAAGTCCAAGGCCGGGGAGCTGTTTTTT. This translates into CASSLEPSGKSKAGELFF.

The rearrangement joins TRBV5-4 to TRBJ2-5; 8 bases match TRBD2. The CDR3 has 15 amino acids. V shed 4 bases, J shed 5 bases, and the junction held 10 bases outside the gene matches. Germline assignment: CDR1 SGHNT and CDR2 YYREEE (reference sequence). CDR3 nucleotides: TGTGCCAGCAGCACCTGGGCGGGGGGCAAGGAGACCCAGTACTTC. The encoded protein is CASSTWAGGKETQYF.